This TCR beta chain comes out of a study of graft-versus-host responses after intestinal transplantation. Points from the study as a whole: Across patients carrying graft-donor T cell macrochimerism, allografts held high graft-versus-host to host-versus-graft clonal ratios. Peak levels of circulating GvH clones tracked with early post-transplant HvG declines.

Generated by immunoSEQ multiplex PCR, the TCRdb table keeps only in-frame clones and is missing some. The sample lists over 85,000 clones; around 93% were seen once. Notes on this clone: Its antigen is undetermined.

Germline CDR1 reads LNHDA; CDR2 reads SQIVND (reference sequence). The CDR3 totals 13 residues. V was shortened by 3 bases and J by 6 bases, with 11 bases between the two germline ends. The input for sequencing was unstimulated CD8+ T cells sorted from spleen or lymph node cells, taken before intestinal transplant. The rearrangement uses TRBV19 and TRBJ1-2; perhaps TRBD1 as D (6 bases). This clonotype originated in a human donor who received an intestinal transplant. The CDR3 reads CASSISTGDGYTF. In DNA, the CDR3 is TGTGCCAGTAGTATCTCGACAGGAGATGGCTACACCTTC.